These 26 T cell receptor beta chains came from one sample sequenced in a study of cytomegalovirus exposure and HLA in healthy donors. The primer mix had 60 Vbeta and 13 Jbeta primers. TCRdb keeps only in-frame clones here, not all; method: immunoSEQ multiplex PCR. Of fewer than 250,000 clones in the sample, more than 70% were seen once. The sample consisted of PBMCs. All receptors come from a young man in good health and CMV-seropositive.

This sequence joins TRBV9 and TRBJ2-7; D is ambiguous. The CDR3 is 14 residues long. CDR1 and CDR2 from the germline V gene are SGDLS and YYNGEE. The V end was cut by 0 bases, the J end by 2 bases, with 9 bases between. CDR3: CASSVVPTTYEQYF. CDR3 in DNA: TGTGCCAGCAGCGTAGTCCCTACTACCTACGAGCAGTACTTC.

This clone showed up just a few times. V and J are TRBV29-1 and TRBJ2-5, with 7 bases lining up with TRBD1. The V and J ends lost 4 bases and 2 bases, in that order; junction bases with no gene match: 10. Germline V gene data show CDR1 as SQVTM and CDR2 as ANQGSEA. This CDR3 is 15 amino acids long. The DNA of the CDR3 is TGCAGCGTTGGGGTAGGGGGCGTTCGGCAAGAGACCCAGTACTTC. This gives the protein CSVGVGGVRQETQYF. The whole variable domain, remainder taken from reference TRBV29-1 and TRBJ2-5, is SAVISQKPSRDICQRGTSLTIQCQVDSQVTMMFWYRQQPGQSLTLIATANQGSEATYESGFVIDKFPISRPNLTFSTLTVSNMSPEDSSIYLCSVGVGGVRQETQYFGPGTRLLVL.

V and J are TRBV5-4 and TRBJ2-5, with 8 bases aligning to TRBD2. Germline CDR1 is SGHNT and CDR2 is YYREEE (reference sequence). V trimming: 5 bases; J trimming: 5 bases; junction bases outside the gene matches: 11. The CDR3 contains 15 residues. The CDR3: CASSFGGAAGETQYF. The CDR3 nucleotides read TGTGCCAGCAGTTTCGGGGGGGCCGCTGGTGAGACCCAGTACTTC.

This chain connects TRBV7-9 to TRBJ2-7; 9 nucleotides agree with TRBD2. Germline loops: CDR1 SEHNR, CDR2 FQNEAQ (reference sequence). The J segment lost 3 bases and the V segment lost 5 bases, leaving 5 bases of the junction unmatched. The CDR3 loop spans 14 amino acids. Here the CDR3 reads CASSPTSGRYEQYF. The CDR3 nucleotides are TGTGCCAGCAGCCCCACTAGCGGGCGCTACGAGCAGTACTTC.

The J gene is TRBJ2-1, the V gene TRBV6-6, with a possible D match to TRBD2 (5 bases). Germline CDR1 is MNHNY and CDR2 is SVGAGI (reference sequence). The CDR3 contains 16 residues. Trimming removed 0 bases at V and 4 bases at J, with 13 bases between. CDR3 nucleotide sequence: TGTGCCAGCAGTTACTCGAGTGGAGGCGGTTACAATGAGCAGTTCTTC. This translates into CASSYSSGGGYNEQFF.

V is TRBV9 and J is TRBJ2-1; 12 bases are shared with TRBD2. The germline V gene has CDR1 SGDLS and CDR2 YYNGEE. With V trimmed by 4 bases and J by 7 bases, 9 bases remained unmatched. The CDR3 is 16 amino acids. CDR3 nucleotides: TGTGCCAGCAGCTCGAGTCTAGCGGGGGGGAGAAATGAGCAGTTCTTC. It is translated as CASSSSLAGGRNEQFF.

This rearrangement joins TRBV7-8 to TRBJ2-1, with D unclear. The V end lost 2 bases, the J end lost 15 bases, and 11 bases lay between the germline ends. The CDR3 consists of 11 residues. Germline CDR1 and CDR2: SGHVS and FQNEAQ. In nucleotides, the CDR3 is TGTGCCAGCAGCTTATCGCAACGAGGGTTCTTC. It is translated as CASSLSQRGFF.

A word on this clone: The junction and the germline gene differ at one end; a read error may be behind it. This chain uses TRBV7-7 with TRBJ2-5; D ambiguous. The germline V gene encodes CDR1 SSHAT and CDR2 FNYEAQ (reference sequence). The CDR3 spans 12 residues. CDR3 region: CASSLAGETQYF. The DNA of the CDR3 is TGTGCTAGCAGCTTAGCCGGAGAGACCCAGTACTTC.

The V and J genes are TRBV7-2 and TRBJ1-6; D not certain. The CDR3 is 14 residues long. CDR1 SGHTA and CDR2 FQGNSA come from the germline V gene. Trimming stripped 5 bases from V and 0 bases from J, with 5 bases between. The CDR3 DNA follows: TGTGCCAGCAGCGGGAGCTCCTATAATTCACCCCTCCACTTT. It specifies CASSGSSYNSPLHF. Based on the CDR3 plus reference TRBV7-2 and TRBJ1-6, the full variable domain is GAGVSQSPSNKVTEKGKDVELRCDPISGHTALYWYRQSLGQGLEFLIYFQGNSAPDKSGLPSDRFSAERTGGSVSTLTIQRTQQEDSAVYLCASSGSSYNSPLHFGNGTRLTVT.

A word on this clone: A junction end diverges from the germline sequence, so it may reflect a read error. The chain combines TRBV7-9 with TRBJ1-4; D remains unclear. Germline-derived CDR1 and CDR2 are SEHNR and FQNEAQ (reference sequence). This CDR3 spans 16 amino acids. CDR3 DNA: TGTTCCAGCAGCCCTGCTCAGCGACCACTCAATGAAAAACTGTTTTTT. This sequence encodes CSSSPAQRPLNEKLFF. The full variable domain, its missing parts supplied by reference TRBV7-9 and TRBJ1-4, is DTGVSQNPRHKITKRGQNVTFRCDPISEHNRLYWYRQTLGQGPEFLTYFQNEAQLEKSRLLSDRFSAERPKGSFSTLEIQRTEQGDSAMYLCSSSPAQRPLNEKLFFGSGTQLSVL.

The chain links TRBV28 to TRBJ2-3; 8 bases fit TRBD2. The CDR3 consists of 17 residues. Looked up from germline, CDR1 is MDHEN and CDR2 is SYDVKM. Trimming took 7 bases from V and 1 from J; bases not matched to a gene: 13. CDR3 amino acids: CASNLPPGTSGTDTQYF. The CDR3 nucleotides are TGTGCCAGCAACCTACCCCCCGGGACTAGTGGCACAGATACGCAGTATTTT.

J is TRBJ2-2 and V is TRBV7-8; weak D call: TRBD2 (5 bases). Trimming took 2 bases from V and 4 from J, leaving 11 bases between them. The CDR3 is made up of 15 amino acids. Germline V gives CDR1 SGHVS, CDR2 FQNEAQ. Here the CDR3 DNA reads TGTGCCAGCAGCTTAAGGGAGTTGGCCACCGGGGAGCTGTTTTTT. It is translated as CASSLRELATGELFF.

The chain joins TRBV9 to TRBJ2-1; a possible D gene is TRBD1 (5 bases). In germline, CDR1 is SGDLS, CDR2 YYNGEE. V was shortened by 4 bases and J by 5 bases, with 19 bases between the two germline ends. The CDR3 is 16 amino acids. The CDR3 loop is CASSPTPGLGNNEQFF. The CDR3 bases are TGTGCCAGCAGCCCCACCCCAGGGTTGGGGAACAATGAGCAGTTCTTC. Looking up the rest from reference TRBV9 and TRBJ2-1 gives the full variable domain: DSGVTQTPKHLITATGQRVTLRCSPRSGDLSVYWYQQSLDQGLQFLIQYYNGEERAKGNILERFSAQQFPDLHSELNLSSLELGDSALYFCASSPTPGLGNNEQFFGPGTRLTVL.

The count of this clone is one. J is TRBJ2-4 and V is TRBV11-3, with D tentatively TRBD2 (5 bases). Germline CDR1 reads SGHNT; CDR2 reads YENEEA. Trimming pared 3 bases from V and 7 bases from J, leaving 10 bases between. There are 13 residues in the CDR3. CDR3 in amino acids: CASSFGEGNIQYF. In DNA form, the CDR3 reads TGTGCCAGCAGCTTCGGGGAAGGGAACATTCAGTACTTC.

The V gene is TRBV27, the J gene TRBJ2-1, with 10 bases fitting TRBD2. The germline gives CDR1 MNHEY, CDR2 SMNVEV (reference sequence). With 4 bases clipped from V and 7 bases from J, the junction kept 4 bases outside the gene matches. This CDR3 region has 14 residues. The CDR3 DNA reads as TGTGCCAGCAGTTCTAGCGGGGGATGGAATGAGCAGTTCTTC. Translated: CASSSSGGWNEQFF.

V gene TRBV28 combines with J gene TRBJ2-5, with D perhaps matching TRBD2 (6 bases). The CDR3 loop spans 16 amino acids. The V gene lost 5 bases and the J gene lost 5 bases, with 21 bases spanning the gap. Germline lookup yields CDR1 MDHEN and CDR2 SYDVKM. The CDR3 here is CASSTPGGGWIETQYF. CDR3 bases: TGTGCCAGCAGTACCCCGGGTGGAGGGTGGATTGAGACCCAGTACTTC.

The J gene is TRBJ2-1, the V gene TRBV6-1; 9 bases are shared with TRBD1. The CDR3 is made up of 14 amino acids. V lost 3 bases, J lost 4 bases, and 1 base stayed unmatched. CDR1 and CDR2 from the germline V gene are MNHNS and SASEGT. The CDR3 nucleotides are TGTGCCAGCAGTGAGGGACAGGGATACAATGAGCAGTTCTTC. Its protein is CASSEGQGYNEQFF.

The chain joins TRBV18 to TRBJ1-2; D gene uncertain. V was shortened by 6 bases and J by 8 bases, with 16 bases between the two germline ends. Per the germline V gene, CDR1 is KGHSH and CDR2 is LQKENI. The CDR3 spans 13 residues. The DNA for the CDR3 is TGTGCCAGCTCCCCGGACTCTACGGCGGGCTACACCTTC. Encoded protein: CASSPDSTAGYTF.

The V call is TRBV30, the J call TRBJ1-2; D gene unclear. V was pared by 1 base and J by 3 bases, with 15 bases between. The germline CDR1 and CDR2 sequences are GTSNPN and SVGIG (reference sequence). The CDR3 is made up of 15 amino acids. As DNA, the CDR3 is TGTGCCTGGAGTGAGGCAGGATTCCGCTACTATGGCTACACCTTC. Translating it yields CAWSEAGFRYYGYTF.

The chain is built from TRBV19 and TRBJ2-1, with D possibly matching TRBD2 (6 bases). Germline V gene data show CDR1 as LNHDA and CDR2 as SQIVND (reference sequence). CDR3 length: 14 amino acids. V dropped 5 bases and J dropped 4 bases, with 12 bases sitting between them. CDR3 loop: CASSLTREYNEQFF. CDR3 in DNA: TGTGCCAGTAGTCTAACTCGGGAGTACAATGAGCAGTTCTTC. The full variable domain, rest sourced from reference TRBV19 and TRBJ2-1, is DGGITQSPKYLFRKEGQNVTLSCEQNLNHDAMYWYRQDPGQGLRLIYYSQIVNDFQKGDIAEGYSVSREKKESFPLTVTSAQKNPTAFYLCASSLTREYNEQFFGPGTRLTVL.

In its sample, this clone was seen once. CDR3 residues: CASSLGGDQPQHF. CDR3 nucleotide sequence: TGCGCCAGCAGCCTAGGGGGGGATCAGCCCCAGCATTTT. The chain links TRBV4-3 to TRBJ1-5; possibly TRBD1 for D (6 bases). The CDR3 has 13 residues. Germline V gene sequence: CDR1 LGHNA, CDR2 YSLEER. Trimming stripped 4 bases from V and 5 bases from J, with 9 bases between.

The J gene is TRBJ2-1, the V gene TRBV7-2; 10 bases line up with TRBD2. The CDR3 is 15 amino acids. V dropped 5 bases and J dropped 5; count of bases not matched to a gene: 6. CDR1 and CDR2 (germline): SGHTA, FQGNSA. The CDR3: CASSPRSGGDNEQFF. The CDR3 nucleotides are TGTGCCAGCAGCCCCCGGAGCGGGGGGGACAATGAGCAGTTCTTC.

The CDR3 here is CASSRDRVGREQYF. CDR3 nucleotide sequence: TGTGCCAGCAGCCGGGACAGGGTTGGTCGCGAGCAGTACTTC. The rearrangement joins TRBV11-2 to TRBJ2-7; 9 nucleotides align to TRBD1. V shed 5 bases and J 6 bases; nucleotides not matched to a gene: 8. The CDR3 totals 14 residues. Germline CDR1 is SGHAT and CDR2 is FQNNGV.

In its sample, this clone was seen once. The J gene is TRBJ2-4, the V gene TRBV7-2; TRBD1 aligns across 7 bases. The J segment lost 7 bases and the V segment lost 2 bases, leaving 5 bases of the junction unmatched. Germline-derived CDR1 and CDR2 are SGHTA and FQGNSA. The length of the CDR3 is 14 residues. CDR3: CASSLTRQGNIQYF. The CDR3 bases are TGTGCCAGCAGCTTAACCCGACAGGGTAACATTCAGTACTTC.

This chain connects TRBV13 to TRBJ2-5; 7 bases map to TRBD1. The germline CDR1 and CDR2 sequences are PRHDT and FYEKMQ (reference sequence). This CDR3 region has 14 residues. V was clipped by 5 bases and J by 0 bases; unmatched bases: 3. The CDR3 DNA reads TGTGCCAGCAGCCCCAGGGGGTACCAAGAGACCCAGTACTTC. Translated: CASSPRGYQETQYF.

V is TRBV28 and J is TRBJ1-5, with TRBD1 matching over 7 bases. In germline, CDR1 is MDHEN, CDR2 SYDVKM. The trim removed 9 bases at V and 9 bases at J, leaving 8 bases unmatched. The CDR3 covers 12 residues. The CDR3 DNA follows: TGTGCCAGTTTTCCTTGGACAGGGCCCCAGCATTTT. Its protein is CASFPWTGPQHF.